This TCR beta chain was sequenced during a study of blood T cells in healthy people across ages. V shed 2 bases and J shed 5 bases, with 13 bases lying between them. Germline CDR1 and CDR2: SGHVS and FNYEAQ. This CDR3 has 15 residues. Primers used in a second PCR of roughly 7 to 12 cycles were a sample-barcoded 5' primer and a J-beta primer mix. TCRdb redid the calling of the 5' RACE reads with MiXCR, one entry per CDR3 protein. In the table there are around 1,000,000 distinct CDR3 sequences, about 23% of which are singletons. These records were also assigned to another study, of T cells of mothers and their children.

The rearrangement joins TRBV7-6 to TRBJ2-1; D not certain. Sequenced input: blood. The receptor was isolated from a girl aged 2 to 9 in good health. CDR3 coding DNA: TGTGCCAGCAGCTTATCCCCTGTGGGGAACAATGAGCAGTTCTTC. The encoded protein is CASSLSPVGNNEQFF.